This TCR beta chain was identified during a study of OX40 agonist ivuxolimab in advanced cancers. The overall study: Patients received ivuxolimab, an intravenous treatment, every 2 weeks at 0.01 to 10 mg/kg. Dose-escalation patients' cancers were hepatocellular carcinoma, melanoma, renal cell or head and neck cancer.

Comments on this clone: The antigen is unknown.

TCRdb's table, derived via immunoSEQ multiplex PCR, lists solely in-frame clones and lacks some. The data show approximately 72,000 clones, with 84% seen just once and around 0.73% held by the top ten. General observations from the study: Both blood CD4+ and CD8+ T cells showed clonal growth by week 6 at 0.1 to 3.0 mg/kg. Low levels of normalized T-cell clonal expansion also appeared in some nonresponders.

Source: CD4+ or CD8+ T cells sorted from blood, taken in a trial of the OX40 agonist ivuxolimab. This TCR was recovered from an adult with an advanced solid tumor such as melanoma, head and neck, liver or kidney cancer.

As DNA, the CDR3 is TGCGCCAGCAGGGCGGGGGTCACTGAAGCTTTCTTT. Translated: CASRAGVTEAFF. This chain links TRBV10-2 with TRBJ1-1; D perhaps matches TRBD1 (5 bases). The CDR3 has 12 amino acids. Germline values: CDR1 WSHSY, CDR2 SAAADI. V shed 6 bases and J shed 4 bases, with 9 bases lying between them.